This TCR beta chain was recorded in a study of blood T cells in healthy people across ages. This clonotype was counted only a few times. CDR3 length: 15 amino acids. CDR1 and CDR2 from the germline V gene are SGHTA and FQGTGA. Trimming stripped 1 base from V and 2 bases from J, with 12 bases between. For the second PCR, which ran for roughly 7 to 11 cycles, a sample-barcoded 5' primer and a J-beta primer mix were used. From the 5' RACE reads, TCRdb called clonotypes with MiXCR, one entry per CDR3 protein. The sample carries about 720,000 distinct CDR3 sequences, more than 20% recorded once. The sample also formed part of further work on T cells of mothers and their children.

The rearrangement uses TRBV7-3 and TRBJ2-7; the D gene is possibly TRBD1 (5 bases). The receptor's source is a boy younger than 18 in good health. The source material was blood. As DNA, the CDR3 is TGTGCCAGCAGCTTAAGGGCAGGGTTTGCCTACGAGCAGTACTTC. It encodes CASSLRAGFAYEQYF.